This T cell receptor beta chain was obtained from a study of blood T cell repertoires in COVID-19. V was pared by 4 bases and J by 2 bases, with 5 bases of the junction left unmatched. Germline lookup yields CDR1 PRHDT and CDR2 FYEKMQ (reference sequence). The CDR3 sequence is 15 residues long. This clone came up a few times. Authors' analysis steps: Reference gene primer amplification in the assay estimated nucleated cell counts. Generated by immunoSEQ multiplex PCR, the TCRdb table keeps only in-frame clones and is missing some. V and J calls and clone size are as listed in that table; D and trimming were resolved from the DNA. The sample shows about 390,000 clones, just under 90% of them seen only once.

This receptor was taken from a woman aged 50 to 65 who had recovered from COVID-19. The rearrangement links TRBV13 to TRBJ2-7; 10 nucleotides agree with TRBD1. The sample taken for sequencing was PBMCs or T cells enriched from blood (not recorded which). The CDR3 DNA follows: TGTGCCAGCAGCTCTCGGACAGGGGGTACCTACGAGCAGTACTTC. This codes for CASSSRTGGTYEQYF.